These T cell receptor beta chains were read from a single sample in a study of tumor-infiltrating lymphocytes in primary liver carcinoma. TCRdb itself ran the multiplex PCR reads through MiXCR, one entry per CDR3 protein. The data contain some 180,000 distinct CDR3 sequences, 85% of them singletons. The sequenced material came from tumor tissue from primary liver carcinoma. These receptors came from a man between 35 and 55 years old with primary liver carcinoma and hepatitis B virus infection. The CDR3 runs from the conserved cysteine through the conserved F or W. The order of the fields is D gene, CDR3 length, V gene, J gene, clone size, CDR3 protein, CDR3 DNA. A D gene is named only where the DNA matches it firmly. Where a row states a size, it is once, few, many or the class of an expanded clone; other rows omit it.

-	15	TRBV29-1	TRBJ1-1	-	CSVDGGWGARTETFF	TGCAGCGTTGACGGGGGGTGGGGGGCGAGGACTGAAACTTTCTTT
TRBD2	15	TRBV29-1	TRBJ2-5	-	CSIRTSGSWAETKCF	TGCAGCATTCGGACTAGCGGGAGTTGGGCAGAGACCAAGTGCTTC
-	12	TRBV4-1	TRBJ1-6	many	CASSQSDSPLHF	TGCGCCAGCAGCCAGTCGGATTCACCCCTCCACTTT
-	13	TRBV6-2/TRBV6-3	TRBJ1-1	-	CVSRLTENTDAFF	TGTGTCAGCCGACTGACAGAAAACACTGATGCTTTCTTT
TRBD2	16	TRBV28	TRBJ2-5	-	CASSLVILAAQETQYF	TGTGCCAGCAGTTTAGTGATACTAGCGGCCCAAGAGACCCAGTACTTC
TRBD2	16	TRBV14	TRBJ2-1	-	CTSSGVAGWINNEQFF	TGTACCAGCAGTGGCGTAGCGGGATGGATAAACAATGAGCAGTTCTTC
TRBD1	17	TRBV4-2	TRBJ2-7	-	CSSSQERLETGGWEQYF	TGTAGCAGCAGCCAAGAGAGGCTCGAGACAGGGGGCTGGGAGCAGTACTTC
TRBD2	22	TRBV6-2/TRBV6-3	TRBJ2-1	-	CASRFIIEAWVLAGERVNEQFF	TGTGCCAGCCGTTTCATCATTGAGGCGTGGGTTCTAGCGGGAGAAAGGGTCAATGAGCAGTTCTTC
-	14	TRBV10-3	TRBJ2-5	-	CTIGGGALQETKYF	TGTACCATCGGAGGGGGGGCCCTACAAGAGACCAAGTACTTC
-	15	TRBV6-1	TRBJ2-5	-	CANSPERGMVETQYF	TGTGCCAACAGCCCCGAGAGGGGTATGGTGGAGACCCAGTACTTC
-	12	TRBV4-1	TRBJ2-3	once	CASSHQLDTQYF	TGCGCTAGCAGCCACCAGTTAGATACGCAGTATTTT
-	15	TRBV6-1	TRBJ2-7	-	CASSEAPGPAYEQYF	TGTGCCAGCAGTGAAGCGCCGGGACCAGCCTATGAGCAGTACTTC
TRBD2	17	TRBV6-5	TRBJ2-1	-	CSSSPARGVSSYNEQFF	TGTTCCAGCAGTCCTGCTCGGGGGGTTAGCTCCTACAATGAGCAGTTCTTC
TRBD1	21	TRBV11-2	TRBJ2-6	-	CASSIGGDRGISLSGPNVLTF	TGTGCCAGCAGCATAGGGGGAGACAGGGGCATTTCCCTCTCTGGGCCTAACGTCCTGACTTTC
-	12	TRBV29-1	TRBJ2-3	-	CSDGPRADAQYF	TGCAGCGATGGTCCCCGGGCGGATGCGCAGTATTTT
TRBD2	16	TRBV29-1	TRBJ2-3	-	CSVDGREDLHTDTLYF	TGCAGCGTTGATGGTCGGGAGGACCTCCATACAGATACGCTGTATTTT
-	18	TRBV21-1	TRBJ2-1	-	CASNNAGLAGLSYIEQFF	TGTGCCAGCAACAACGCCGGGCTAGCGGGGCTCTCCTACATTGAGCAGTTCTTC
-	21	TRBV11-2	TRBJ2-6	-	CTSSIGGRQGISLSGANVLTF	TGTACCAGCAGCATTGGGGGGAGACAGGGCATTTCCCTCTCTGGGGCCAACGTCCTGACTTTC
-	17	TRBV11-1	TRBJ2-1	-	CSSSSNGMSRLFNEHSF	TGTTCCAGCAGCTCAAACGGGATGAGCAGGTTGTTTAATGAGCATTCCTTC
TRBD2	16	TRBV12-3/TRBV12-4	TRBJ2-2	-	CTNSPTASGRWGELFF	TGTACCAACAGTCCCACGGCTAGCGGGAGATGGGGGGAGCTGTTTTTT
-	15	TRBV6-2/TRBV6-3	TRBJ2-7	once	CASSLSVVSTYEQYF	TGTGCCAGCAGCCTGTCGGTAGTTTCAACCTACGAGCAGTACTTC
TRBD1	13	TRBV12-3/TRBV12-4	TRBJ1-2	-	CASSLRGTGDYIF	TGTGCCAGCAGTTTACGGGGGACAGGCGACTACATCTTC
TRBD1	15	TRBV29-1	TRBJ2-5	-	CSVETDRGRGETQYF	TGCAGCGTTGAAACGGACAGGGGGAGAGGAGAGACCCAGTATTTC
-	15	TRBV5-4	TRBJ2-3	-	CARSLGEDSTNTQYF	TGTGCCAGGAGCCTCGGCGAGGACAGCACAAATACGCAGTATTTT
-	13	TRBV6-5	TRBJ2-1	-	CASSSDPYNEQFF	TGTGCCAGTAGTTCCGACCCTTACAATGAACAGTTCTTC
-	12	TRBV29-1	TRBJ2-5	-	CRVLTSRETQYF	TGCAGAGTTTTGACGTCTAGGGAGACCCAGTACTTC
-	16	TRBV7-9	TRBJ1-3	-	CASSPPSRVSGNTIYF	TGTGCCAGCAGTCCACCCTCCAGGGTGAGTGGAAACACCATATATTTT
-	15	TRBV11-2	TRBJ1-5	-	CASSLVGGGSQPLHF	-
-	14	TRBV29-1	TRBJ1-2	-	CSVEAEERVDGYTF	TGCAGCGTCGAAGCGGAAGAAAGGGTGGATGGTTACACCTTC
TRBD2	16	TRBV4-1	TRBJ2-3	-	CASSQDTSGSTDTQYF	TGCGCCAGCAGCCAAGACACTAGCGGGAGTACAGATACGCAGTATTTT
-	12	TRBV11-3	TRBJ2-1	-	CASSLSANELFF	TGTGCCAGCAGCTTGAGTGCCAATGAGCTGTTCTTC
TRBD1	15	TRBV28	TRBJ1-4	-	CASSLGQASSEKLFF	TGTGCCAGCAGTTTGGGACAGGCCTCTAGTGAAAAACTGTTTTTT
TRBD2	14	TRBV6-5	TRBJ2-1	-	CASINGTRDNEQFF	TGTGCCAGCATTAACGGGACTAGGGACAATGAGCAGTTCTTC
-	12	TRBV12-3/TRBV12-4	TRBJ1-1	-	CTSSEQGLWAFF	TGTACCAGTAGTGAACAGGGTTTGTGGGCTTTCTTT
-	17	TRBV11-1	TRBJ2-7	-	CASRLGPAGESTYEQYF	TGTGCCAGCAGATTAGGGCCGGCGGGTGAAAGCACCTACGAGCAATACTTC
-	11	TRBV6-2/TRBV6-3	TRBJ2-7	many	CALSAGYEQYF	TGTGCCCTCAGCGCCGGTTACGAGCAGTACTTC
-	15	TRBV29-1	TRBJ2-5	-	CSVESAAGRSDTQYF	TGCAGCGTTGAATCAGCGGCGGGTAGATCGGACACCCAGTATTTC
TRBD2	15	TRBV6-5	TRBJ2-7	-	CASSFPSGRSHEQYF	TGTGCCAGCAGTTTCCCCAGCGGGAGATCCCACGAGCAATACTTC
TRBD2	16	TRBV4-2	TRBJ2-3	-	CASNQELAGEVDTQYF	TGTGCCAGCAACCAAGAACTAGCGGGAGAGGTAGATACGCAGTATTTT
TRBD1	16	TRBV6-2/TRBV6-3	TRBJ2-2	many	CASSPRDRVTTGELFF	TGTGCCAGCAGTCCACGGGACAGGGTAACGACCGGGGAGCTGTTTTTT
-	14	TRBV28	TRBJ1-1	-	CASRISKATTEVFF	TGTGCCAGCAGAATCTCGAAAGCGACGACTGAAGTTTTCTTT
TRBD2	13	TRBV29-1	TRBJ2-7	-	CSVQSRGGSEQYF	TGTAGCGTTCAATCGAGGGGAGGGAGCGAGCAGTATTTC